These 12 T cell receptor beta chains were all obtained from the same sample, sequenced in a study of blood T cell repertoires in COVID-19. The protocol was immunoSEQ multiplex PCR, while the TCRdb copy is restricted to in-frame clones and leaves out a portion. The table lists 200,000 to 300,000 clones, roughly four fifths of them singletons. The sample consisted of PBMCs or T cells enriched from blood (not recorded which). These receptors were obtained from a middle-aged woman who had been exposed to COVID-19.

This chain uses TRBV13 with TRBJ2-7; 7 nucleotides align to TRBD1. This CDR3 is built from 15 residues. Germline CDR1 is PRHDT and CDR2 is FYEKMQ (reference sequence). Trimming cost V 4 bases and J 4 bases; bases outside gene matches: 10. CDR3 sequence: CASSSRGSILYEQYF. The CDR3 bases are TGTGCCAGCAGCTCCAGGGGGTCCATTCTATACGAGCAGTACTTC.

The chain recombines TRBV3-1 (or the pseudogene TRBV3-2) with TRBJ1-2, with D possibly TRBD1 on 5 matching bases. Germline V gene sequence: CDR1 LGHDT, CDR2 YNNKEL (reference sequence). This CDR3 has 18 residues. Trimming pared 3 bases from V and 3 bases from J, leaving 23 bases between. In DNA, the CDR3 is TGTGCCAGCAGCCAGATAGGGGCGGTAGGTGTTGGGGACTATGGCTACACCTTC. Protein sequence: CASSQIGAVGVGDYGYTF.

The chain links TRBV6-2 or TRBV6-3 to TRBJ2-7; TRBD1 matches 8 bases. With 4 bases clipped from V and 1 base from J, the junction kept 3 bases outside the gene matches. The CDR3 totals 14 residues. Germline V gene lookup returns CDR1 MNHEY and CDR2 SVGEGT. CDR3: CASSSRQGSYEQYF. The CDR3 DNA reads as TGTGCCAGCAGTTCCCGACAGGGGTCCTACGAGCAGTACTTC.

The chain uses TRBV27 and TRBJ2-2, with D perhaps matching TRBD2 (7 bases). The CDR3 sequence is 15 residues long. Germline lookup yields CDR1 MNHEY and CDR2 SMNVEV (reference sequence). Trimming took 2 bases from V and 5 from J, leaving 12 bases between them. CDR3 protein: CASSLMGGRTGELFF. Here the CDR3 DNA reads TGTGCCAGCAGTTTAATGGGGGGGCGAACCGGGGAGCTGTTTTTT.

The genes are TRBV2 and TRBJ1-2; tentative D call: TRBD1 (5 bases). The V and J ends lost 7 bases and 3 bases respectively, with 15 bases between them. The germline V gene has CDR1 SNHLY and CDR2 FYNNEI. CDR3 length: 14 residues. CDR3 nucleotides: TGTGCCAGCACCGGCATGTGGGGGGACTATGGCTACACCTTC. Translation: CASTGMWGDYGYTF.

This clone has more than one count but fewer than ten. The same CDR3 can be traced to other DNA sequences in this sample. The chain employs TRBV5-1 and TRBJ1-1; 7 positions agree with TRBD1. Per the germline V gene, CDR1 is SGHRS and CDR2 is YFSETQ. The trim removed 2 bases at V and 1 base at J, leaving 2 bases unmatched. CDR3 length: 14 amino acids. CDR3 nucleotide sequence: TGCGCCAGCAGCTTAGGGGGCGCGAACACTGAAGCTTTCTTT. This gives the protein CASSLGGANTEAFF.

As DNA, the CDR3 is TGCGCCAGCAGCTTCGGGAGGGATAGCAATCAGCCCCAGCATTTT. Amino acids: CASSFGRDSNQPQHF. This rearrangement joins TRBV4-1 to TRBJ1-5, with no clear D. CDR1 MGHRA and CDR2 YSYEKL come from the germline V gene. Between the trimmed V and J ends, which lost 5 bases and 0 bases, there was a span of 11 bases. The CDR3 is 15 amino acids.

The rearrangement uses TRBV3-1 (or the pseudogene TRBV3-2) and TRBJ2-7, with a possible D match to TRBD1 (6 bases). The CDR3 has 15 amino acids. Germline assignment: CDR1 LGHDT and CDR2 YNNKEL (reference sequence). V was cut by 0 bases and J by 4 bases, with 13 bases left in between. The CDR3 DNA follows: TGTGCCAGCAGCCAAGATCATGGACAGCCTTACGAGCAGTACTTC. This encodes CASSQDHGQPYEQYF.

The chain links TRBV27 to TRBJ1-1, with D tentatively TRBD1 (6 bases). Germline CDR1 is MNHEY and CDR2 is SMNVEV (reference sequence). CDR3 length equals 11 residues. V was clipped by 6 bases and J by 5 bases, with 7 bases between them. The CDR3 loop is CASSRGTEAFF. The DNA for the CDR3 is TGTGCCAGCAGCAGGGGAACTGAAGCTTTCTTT.

V usage is TRBV28 and J usage is TRBJ1-2, with 7 bases that match TRBD1. V was pared by 6 bases and J by 5 bases, with 6 bases of the junction left unmatched. CDR3 size: 13 residues. Germline V gene lookup returns CDR1 MDHEN and CDR2 SYDVKM. The CDR3 nucleotides are TGTGCCAGCAGACCCGGGACAGCGTATGGCTACACCTTC. Encoded protein: CASRPGTAYGYTF.

The gene calls are TRBV7-9 and TRBJ2-5, with D perhaps TRBD2 (7 bases). V was trimmed by 4 bases and J by 5 bases, leaving 20 bases between them. Germline V CDR1 and CDR2: SEHNR, FQNEAQ (reference sequence). The CDR3 spans 16 residues. The CDR3 loop is CASSSYLGGVKETQYF. The CDR3, as DNA: TGTGCCAGCAGCTCCTACCTAGGGGGGGTCAAGGAGACCCAGTACTTC.

V is TRBV28 and J is TRBJ2-5, with D tentatively TRBD2 (5 bases). CDR3 length: 17 residues. Germline loops: CDR1 MDHEN, CDR2 SYDVKM. V was cut by 3 bases and J by 10 bases, with 27 bases left in between. The CDR3 spells CASSLARTRGYIFGQYF. In DNA, the CDR3 is TGTGCCAGCAGTTTGGCCCGAACCCGGGGTTACATATTCGGCCAGTACTTC.